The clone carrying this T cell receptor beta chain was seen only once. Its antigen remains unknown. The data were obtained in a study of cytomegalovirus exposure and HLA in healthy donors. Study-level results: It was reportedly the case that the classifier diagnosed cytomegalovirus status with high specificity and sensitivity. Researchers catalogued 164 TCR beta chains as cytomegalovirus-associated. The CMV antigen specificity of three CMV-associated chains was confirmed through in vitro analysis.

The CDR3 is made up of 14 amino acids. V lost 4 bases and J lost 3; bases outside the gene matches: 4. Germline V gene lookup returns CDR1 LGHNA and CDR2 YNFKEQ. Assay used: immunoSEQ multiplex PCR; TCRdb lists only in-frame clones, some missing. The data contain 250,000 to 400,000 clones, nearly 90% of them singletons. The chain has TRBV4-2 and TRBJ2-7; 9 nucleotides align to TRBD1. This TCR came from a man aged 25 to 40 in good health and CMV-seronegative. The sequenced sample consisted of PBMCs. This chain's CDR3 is CASSLRDRDYEQYF. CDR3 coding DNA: TGTGCCAGCAGCCTTCGGGACAGGGACTACGAGCAGTACTTC.